The sequence of this T cell receptor (beta chain) was determined in a study of T cells in Graves' hyperthyroidism and ophthalmopathy. Study-wide results and caveats: The model forecast ophthalmopathy, anticipating it by a median roughly 6.5 months before onset.

This clonotype was counted at least ten times. Its antigen remains unidentified. Uncontrolled infection, other autoimmune disease, pregnancy and lactation each barred patients from inclusion. Out of approximately 10 ml of fresh peripheral blood came the PBMCs. The V gene lost 2 bases and the J gene lost 8 bases, with 16 bases spanning the gap. Germline values: CDR1 MNHEY, CDR2 SVGAGI. The CDR3 has 15 amino acids. Regions amplified from RNA transcripts were the TCR beta CDR3 regions. The primer set for the first-round RT-PCR of the TCR CDR3 was HTBI. TCRdb processed the multiplex PCR reads anew with MiXCR; each CDR3 protein has one entry. The sample records about 330,000 distinct CDR3 sequences, roughly 13% being singletons.

This TCR came from a woman aged 40 to 49 with Graves' ophthalmopathy. The chain joins TRBV6-5 to TRBJ2-1; D is unclear. Sample: blood. The DNA of the CDR3 is TGTGCCAGCAGTTACGAGAATAGGGATTACGATGAGCAGTTCTTC. It codes for CASSYENRDYDEQFF.